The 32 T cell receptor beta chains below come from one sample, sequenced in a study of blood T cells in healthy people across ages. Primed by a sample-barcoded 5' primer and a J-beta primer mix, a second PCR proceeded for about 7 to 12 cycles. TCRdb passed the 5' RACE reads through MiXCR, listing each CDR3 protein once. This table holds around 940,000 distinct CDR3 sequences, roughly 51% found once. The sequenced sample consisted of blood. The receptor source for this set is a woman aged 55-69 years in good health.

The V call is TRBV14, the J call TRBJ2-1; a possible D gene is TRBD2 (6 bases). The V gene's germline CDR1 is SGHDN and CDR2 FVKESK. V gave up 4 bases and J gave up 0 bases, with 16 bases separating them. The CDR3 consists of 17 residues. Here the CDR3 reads CASSPLGAGSSYNEQFF. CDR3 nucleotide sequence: TGTGCCAGCAGCCCCTTAGGAGCGGGTAGCTCCTACAATGAGCAGTTCTTC.

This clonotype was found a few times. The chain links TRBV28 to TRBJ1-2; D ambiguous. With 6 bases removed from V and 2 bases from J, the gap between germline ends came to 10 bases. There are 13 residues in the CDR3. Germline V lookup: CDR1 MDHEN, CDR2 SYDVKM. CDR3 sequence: CASRARGNYGYTF. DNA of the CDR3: TGTGCCAGCAGGGCACGGGGAAACTATGGCTACACCTTC.

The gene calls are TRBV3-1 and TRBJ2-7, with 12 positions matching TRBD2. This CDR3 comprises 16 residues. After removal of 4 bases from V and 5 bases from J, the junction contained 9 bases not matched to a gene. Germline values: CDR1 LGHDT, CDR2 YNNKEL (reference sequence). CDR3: CASSRLAGVLVHEQYF. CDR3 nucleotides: TGTGCCAGCAGCCGACTAGCGGGGGTTTTAGTTCACGAGCAGTACTTC.

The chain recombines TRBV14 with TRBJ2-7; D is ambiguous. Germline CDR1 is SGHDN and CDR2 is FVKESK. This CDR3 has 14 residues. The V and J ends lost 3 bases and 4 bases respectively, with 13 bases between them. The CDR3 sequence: CASSQAAQNYEQYF. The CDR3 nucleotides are TGTGCCAGCAGCCAGGCAGCACAAAATTACGAGCAGTACTTC.

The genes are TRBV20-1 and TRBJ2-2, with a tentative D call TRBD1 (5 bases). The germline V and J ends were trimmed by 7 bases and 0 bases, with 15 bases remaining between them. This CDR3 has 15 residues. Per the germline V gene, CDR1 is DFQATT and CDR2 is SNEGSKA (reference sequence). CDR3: CSVPSDTPNTGELFF. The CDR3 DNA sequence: TGCAGTGTACCGTCGGACACGCCGAACACCGGGGAGCTGTTTTTT.

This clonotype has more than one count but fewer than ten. The CDR3 reads CASSSPPDRVDSPLHF. The CDR3 DNA sequence: TGTGCCAGCAGCTCGCCCCCGGACAGGGTTGACTCACCCCTCCACTTT. This rearrangement joins TRBV7-2 to TRBJ1-6, with 8 bases that match TRBD1. V gave up 4 bases and J gave up 10 bases; unmatched junction bases: 12. Germline CDR1 reads SGHTA; CDR2 reads FQGNSA. The CDR3 is 16 residues long. Filled out from reference TRBV7-2 and TRBJ1-6, the complete variable domain reads GAGVSQSPSNKVTEKGKDVELRCDPISGHTALYWYRQSLGQGLEFLIYFQGNSAPDKSGLPSDRFSAERTGGSVSTLTIQRTQQEDSAVYLCASSSPPDRVDSPLHFGNGTRLTVT.

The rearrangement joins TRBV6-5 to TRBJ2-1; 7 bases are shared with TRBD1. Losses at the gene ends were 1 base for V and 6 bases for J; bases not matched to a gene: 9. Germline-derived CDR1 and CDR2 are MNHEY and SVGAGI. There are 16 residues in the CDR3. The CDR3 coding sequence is TGTGCCAGCAGTTACTTATTCGGTACAGGGGCCAATGAGCAGTTCTTC. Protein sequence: CASSYLFGTGANEQFF.

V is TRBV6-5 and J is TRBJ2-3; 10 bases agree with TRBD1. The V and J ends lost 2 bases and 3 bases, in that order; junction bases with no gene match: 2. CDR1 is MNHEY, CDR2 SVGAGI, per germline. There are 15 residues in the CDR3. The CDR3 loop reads CASSYGTGVTDTQYF. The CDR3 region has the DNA TGTGCCAGCAGTTACGGGACAGGGGTAACAGATACGCAGTATTTT.

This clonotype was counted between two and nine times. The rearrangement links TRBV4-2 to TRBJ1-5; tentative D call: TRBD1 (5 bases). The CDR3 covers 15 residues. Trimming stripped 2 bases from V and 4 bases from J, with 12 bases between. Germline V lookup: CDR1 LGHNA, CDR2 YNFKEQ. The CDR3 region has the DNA TGTGCCAGCAGCCAATCAGCAGGGTCAAATCAGCCCCAGCATTTT. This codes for CASSQSAGSNQPQHF.

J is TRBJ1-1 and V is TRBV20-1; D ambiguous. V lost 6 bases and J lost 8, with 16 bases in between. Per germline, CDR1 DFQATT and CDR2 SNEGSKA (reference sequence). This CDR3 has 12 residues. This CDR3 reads CSARSSIGEAFF. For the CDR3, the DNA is TGCAGTGCGAGATCAAGCATCGGGGAAGCTTTCTTT.

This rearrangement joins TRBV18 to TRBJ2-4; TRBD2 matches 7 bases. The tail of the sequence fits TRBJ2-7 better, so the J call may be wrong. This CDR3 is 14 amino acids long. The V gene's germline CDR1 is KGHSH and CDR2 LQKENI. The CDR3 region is CASSSTSAFYEQYF. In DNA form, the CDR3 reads TGTGCCAGCTCGAGCACTAGCGCCTTCTACGAGCAGTACTTC.

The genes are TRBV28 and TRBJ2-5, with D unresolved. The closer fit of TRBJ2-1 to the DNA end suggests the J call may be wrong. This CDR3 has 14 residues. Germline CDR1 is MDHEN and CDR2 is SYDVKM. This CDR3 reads CASSLPLDGETQFF. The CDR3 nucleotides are TGTGCCAGCAGTCTACCCTTGGATGGAGAGACCCAGTTCTTC.

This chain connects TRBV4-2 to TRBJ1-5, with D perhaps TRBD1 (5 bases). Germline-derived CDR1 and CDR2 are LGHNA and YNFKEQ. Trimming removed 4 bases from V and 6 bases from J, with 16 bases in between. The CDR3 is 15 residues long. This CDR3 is CASSPQRGPLQPQHF. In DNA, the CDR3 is TGTGCCAGCAGCCCCCAAAGGGGTCCGCTTCAGCCCCAGCATTTT.

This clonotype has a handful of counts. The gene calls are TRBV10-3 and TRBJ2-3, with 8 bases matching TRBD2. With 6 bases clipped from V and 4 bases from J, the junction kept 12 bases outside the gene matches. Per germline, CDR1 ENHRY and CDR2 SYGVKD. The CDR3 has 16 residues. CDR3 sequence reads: CAISPLGLAASDTQYF. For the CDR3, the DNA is TGTGCCATCAGCCCCCTAGGACTAGCAGCTTCAGATACGCAGTATTTT.

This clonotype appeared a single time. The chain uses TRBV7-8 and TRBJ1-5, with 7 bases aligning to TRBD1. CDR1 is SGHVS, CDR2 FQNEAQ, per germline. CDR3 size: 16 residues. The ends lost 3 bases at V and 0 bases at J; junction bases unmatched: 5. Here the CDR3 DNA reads TGTGCCAGCAGCTTGGGGGACAGAATTAGCAATCAGCCCCAGCATTTT. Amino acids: CASSLGDRISNQPQHF. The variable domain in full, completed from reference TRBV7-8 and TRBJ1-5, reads GAGVSQSPRYKVAKRGQDVALRCDPISGHVSLFWYQQALGQGPEFLTYFQNEAQLDKSGLPSDRFFAERPEGSVSTLKIQRTQQEDSAVYLCASSLGDRISNQPQHFGDGTRLSIL.

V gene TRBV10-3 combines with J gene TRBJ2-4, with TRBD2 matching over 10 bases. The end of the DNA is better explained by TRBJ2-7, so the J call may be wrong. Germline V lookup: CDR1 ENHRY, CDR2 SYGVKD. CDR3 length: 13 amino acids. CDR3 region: CAISLAGDGEQYF. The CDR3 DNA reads TGTGCCATCAGTCTAGCGGGAGACGGCGAGCAGTACTTC.

The CDR3 protein is CASSDRVLSYYEQYF. The CDR3 coding sequence is TGTGCCAGCAGTGATAGGGTACTTAGTTACTACGAGCAGTACTTC. This sequence joins TRBV2 and TRBJ2-7; D is uncertain. Trimming shortened V by 3 bases and J by 3 bases, and 15 bases separated the two germline ends. Germline lookup yields CDR1 SNHLY and CDR2 FYNNEI. CDR3 size: 15 residues.

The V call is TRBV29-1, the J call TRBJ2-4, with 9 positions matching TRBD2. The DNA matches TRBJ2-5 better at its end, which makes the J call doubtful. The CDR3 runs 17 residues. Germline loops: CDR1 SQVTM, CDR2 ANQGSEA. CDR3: CSVEGSSGTSSAETQYF. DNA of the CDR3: TGCAGCGTTGAAGGATCCTCAGGGACTAGCAGCGCAGAGACCCAGTACTTC.

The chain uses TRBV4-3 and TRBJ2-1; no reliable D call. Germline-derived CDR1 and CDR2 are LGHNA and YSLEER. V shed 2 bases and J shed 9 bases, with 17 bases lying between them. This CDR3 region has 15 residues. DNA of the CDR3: TGCGCCAGCAGCCAACAGCGAGAGCGATTCTTTGAGCAGTTCTTC. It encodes CASSQQRERFFEQFF.

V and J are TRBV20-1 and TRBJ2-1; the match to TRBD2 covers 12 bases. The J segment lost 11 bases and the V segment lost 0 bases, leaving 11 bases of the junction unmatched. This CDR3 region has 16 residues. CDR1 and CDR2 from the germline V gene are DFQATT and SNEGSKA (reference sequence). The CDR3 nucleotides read TGCAGTGCTAGAGATAGTTGGACTAGCGGGGCCCGGCAGCAGTTCTTC. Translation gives CSARDSWTSGARQQFF.

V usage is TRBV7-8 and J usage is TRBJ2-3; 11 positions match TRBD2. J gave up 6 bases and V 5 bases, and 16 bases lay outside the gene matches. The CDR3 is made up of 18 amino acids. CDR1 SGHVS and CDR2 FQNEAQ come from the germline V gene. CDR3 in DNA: TGTGCCAGCAGCGGCGACTGGTTACTAGCGGGAGTGTTGGATACGCAGTATTTT. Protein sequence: CASSGDWLLAGVLDTQYF.

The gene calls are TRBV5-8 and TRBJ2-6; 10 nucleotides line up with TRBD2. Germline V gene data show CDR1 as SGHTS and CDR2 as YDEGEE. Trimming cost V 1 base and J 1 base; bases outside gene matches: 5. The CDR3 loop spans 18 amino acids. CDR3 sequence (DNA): TGTGCCAGCAGCTTGTTCTTAGCGGGAGGATCTGGGGCCAACGTCCTGACTTTC. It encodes CASSLFLAGGSGANVLTF.

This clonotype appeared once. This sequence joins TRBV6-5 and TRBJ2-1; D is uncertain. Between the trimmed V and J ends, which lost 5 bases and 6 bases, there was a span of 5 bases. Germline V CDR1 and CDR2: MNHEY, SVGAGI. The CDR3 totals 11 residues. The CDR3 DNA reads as TGTGCCAGCAGTCATTCCAATGAGCAGTTCTTC. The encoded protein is CASSHSNEQFF.

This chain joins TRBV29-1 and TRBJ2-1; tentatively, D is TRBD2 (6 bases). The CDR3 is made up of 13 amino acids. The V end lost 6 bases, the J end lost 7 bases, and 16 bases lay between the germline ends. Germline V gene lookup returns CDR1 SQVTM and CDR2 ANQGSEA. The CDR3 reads CSVTSSRVNEQFF. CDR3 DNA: TGCAGCGTCACTAGCTCGAGGGTAAATGAGCAGTTCTTC.

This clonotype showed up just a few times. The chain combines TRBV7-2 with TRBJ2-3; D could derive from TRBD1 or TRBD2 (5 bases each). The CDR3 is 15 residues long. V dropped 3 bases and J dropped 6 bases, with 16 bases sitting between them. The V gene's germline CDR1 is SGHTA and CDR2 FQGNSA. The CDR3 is CASSLGDAPWDTQYF. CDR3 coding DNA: TGTGCCAGCAGCTTGGGGGACGCCCCGTGGGATACGCAGTATTTT.

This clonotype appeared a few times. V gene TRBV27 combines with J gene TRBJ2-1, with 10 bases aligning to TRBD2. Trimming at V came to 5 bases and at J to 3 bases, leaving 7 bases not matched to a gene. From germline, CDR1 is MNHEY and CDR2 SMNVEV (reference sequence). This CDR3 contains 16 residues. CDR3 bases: TGTGCCAGCAGTCAGCTAGCGGGAGACGGCTACAATGAGCAGTTCTTC. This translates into CASSQLAGDGYNEQFF.

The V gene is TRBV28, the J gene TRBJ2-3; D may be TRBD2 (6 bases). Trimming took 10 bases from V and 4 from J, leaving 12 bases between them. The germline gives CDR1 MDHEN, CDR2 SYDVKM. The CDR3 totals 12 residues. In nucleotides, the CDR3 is TGTGCCACCGGGGGTGGCCCAGATACGCAGTATTTT. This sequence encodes CATGGGPDTQYF.

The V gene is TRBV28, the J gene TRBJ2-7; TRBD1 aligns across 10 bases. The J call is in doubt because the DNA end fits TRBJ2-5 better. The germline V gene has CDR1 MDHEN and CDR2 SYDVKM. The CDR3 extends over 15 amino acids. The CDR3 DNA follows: TGTGCCAGCAGCATCCAGGACAGGGGGAGAGAGACCCAGTACTTC. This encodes CASSIQDRGRETQYF.

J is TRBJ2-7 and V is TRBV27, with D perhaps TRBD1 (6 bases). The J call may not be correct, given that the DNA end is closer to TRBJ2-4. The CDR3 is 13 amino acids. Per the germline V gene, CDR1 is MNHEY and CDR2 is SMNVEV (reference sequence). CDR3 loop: CASSQGQWNIQYF. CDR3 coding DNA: TGTGCCAGCAGTCAGGGGCAATGGAACATTCAGTACTTC.

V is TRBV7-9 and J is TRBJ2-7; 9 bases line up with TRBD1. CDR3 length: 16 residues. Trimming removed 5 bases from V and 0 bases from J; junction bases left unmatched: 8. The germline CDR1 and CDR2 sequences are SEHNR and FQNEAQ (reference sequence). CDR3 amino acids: CASSAGTGPISYEQYF. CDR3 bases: TGTGCCAGCAGCGCCGGGACAGGGCCGATCTCCTACGAGCAGTACTTC.

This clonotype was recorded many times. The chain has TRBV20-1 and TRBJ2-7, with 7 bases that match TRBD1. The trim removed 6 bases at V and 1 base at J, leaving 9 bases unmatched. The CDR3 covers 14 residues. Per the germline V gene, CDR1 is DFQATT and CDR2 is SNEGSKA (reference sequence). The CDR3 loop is CSAERTGRSYEQYF. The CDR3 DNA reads TGCAGTGCCGAGAGGACAGGTCGGTCCTACGAGCAGTACTTC.

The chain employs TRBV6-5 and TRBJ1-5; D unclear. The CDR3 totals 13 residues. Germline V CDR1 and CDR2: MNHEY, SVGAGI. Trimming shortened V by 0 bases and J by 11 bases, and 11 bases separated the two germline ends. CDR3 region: CASSYSEGKSQHF. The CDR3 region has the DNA TGTGCCAGCAGTTACTCCGAAGGAAAGTCCCAGCATTTT.